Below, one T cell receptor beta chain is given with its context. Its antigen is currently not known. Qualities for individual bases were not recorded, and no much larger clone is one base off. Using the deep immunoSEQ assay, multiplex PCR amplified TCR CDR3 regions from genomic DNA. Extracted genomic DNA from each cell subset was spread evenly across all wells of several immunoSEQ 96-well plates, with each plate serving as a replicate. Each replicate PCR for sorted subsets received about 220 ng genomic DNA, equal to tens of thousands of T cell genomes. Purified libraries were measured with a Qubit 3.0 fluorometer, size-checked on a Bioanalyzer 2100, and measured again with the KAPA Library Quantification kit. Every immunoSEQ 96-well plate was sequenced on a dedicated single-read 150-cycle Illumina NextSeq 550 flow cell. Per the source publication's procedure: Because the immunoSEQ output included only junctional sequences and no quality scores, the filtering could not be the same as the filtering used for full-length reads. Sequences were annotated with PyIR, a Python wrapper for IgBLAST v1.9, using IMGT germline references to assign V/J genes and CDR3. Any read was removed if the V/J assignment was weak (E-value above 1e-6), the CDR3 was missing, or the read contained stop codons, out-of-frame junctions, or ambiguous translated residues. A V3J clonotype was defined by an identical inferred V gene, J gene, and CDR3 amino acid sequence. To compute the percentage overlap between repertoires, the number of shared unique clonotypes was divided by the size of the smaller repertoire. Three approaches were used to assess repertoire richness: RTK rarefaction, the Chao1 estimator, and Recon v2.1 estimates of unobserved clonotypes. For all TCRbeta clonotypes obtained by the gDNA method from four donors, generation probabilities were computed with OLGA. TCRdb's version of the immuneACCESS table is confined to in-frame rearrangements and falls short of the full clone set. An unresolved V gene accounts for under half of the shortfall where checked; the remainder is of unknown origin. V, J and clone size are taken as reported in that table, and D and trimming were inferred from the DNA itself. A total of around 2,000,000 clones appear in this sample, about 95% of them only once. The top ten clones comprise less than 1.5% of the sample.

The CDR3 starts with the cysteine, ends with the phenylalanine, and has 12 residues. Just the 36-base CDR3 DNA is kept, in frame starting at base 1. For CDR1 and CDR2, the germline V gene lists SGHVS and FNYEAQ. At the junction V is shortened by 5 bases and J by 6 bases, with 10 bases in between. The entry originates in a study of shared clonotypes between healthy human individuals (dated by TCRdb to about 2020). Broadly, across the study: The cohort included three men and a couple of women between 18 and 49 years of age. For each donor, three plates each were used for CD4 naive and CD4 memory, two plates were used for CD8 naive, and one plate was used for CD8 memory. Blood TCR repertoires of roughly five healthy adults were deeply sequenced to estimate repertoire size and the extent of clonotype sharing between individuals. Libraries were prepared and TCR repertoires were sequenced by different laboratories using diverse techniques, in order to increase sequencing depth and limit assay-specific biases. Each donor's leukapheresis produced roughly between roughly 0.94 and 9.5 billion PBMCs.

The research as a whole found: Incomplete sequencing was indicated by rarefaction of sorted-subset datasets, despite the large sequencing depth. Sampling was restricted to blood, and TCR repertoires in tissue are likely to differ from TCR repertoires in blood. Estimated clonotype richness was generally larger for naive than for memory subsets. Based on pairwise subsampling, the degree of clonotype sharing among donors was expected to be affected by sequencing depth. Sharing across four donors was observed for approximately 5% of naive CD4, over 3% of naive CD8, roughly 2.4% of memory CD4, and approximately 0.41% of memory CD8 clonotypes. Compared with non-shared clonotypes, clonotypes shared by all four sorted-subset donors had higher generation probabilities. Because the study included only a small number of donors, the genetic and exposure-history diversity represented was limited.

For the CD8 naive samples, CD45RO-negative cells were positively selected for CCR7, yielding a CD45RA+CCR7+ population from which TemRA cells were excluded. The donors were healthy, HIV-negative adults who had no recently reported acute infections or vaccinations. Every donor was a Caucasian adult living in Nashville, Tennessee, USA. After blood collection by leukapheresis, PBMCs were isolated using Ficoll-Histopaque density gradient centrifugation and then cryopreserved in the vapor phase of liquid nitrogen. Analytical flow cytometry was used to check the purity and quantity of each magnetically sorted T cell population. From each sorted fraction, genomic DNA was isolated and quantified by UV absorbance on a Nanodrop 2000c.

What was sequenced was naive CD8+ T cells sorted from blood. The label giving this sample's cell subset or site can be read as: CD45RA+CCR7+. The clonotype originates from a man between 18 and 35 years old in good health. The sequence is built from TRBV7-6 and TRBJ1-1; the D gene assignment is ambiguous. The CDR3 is CASSPRPAEAFF. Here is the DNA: TGTGCCAGCAGCCCTCGACCGGCTGAAGCTTTCTTT. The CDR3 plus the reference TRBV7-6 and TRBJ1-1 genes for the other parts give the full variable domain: GAGVSQSPRYKVTKRGQDVALRCDPISGHVSLYWYRQALGQGPEFLTYFNYEAQQDKSGLPNDRFSAERPEGSISTLTIQRTEQRDSAMYRCASSPRPAEAFFGQGTRLTVV.